The 19 T cell receptor beta chains listed next were all sequenced from one sample in a study of blood T cell repertoires in COVID-19. The protocol was immunoSEQ multiplex PCR, while the TCRdb copy is restricted to in-frame clones and leaves out a portion. The sample records approximately 280,000 clones, around 85% being singletons. Sequencing input: peripheral blood. Source of these receptors: a woman in her seventies with acute or convalescent COVID-19.

The chain links TRBV4-2 to TRBJ2-7; 10 bases align to TRBD1. V gave up 1 base and J gave up 2 bases; unmatched junction bases: 2. CDR1 and CDR2 (germline): LGHNA, YNFKEQ. The CDR3 contains 15 residues. CDR3 residues: CASSQAGQGTYEQYF. CDR3 sequence (DNA): TGTGCCAGCAGCCAAGCGGGACAGGGGACCTACGAGCAGTACTTC.

The CDR3 here is CASSSPSAGNTEAFF. In nucleotides, the CDR3 is TGTGCCAGCAGTTCCCCCTCGGCAGGGAACACTGAAGCTTTCTTT. The chain combines TRBV6-1 with TRBJ1-1; D remains ambiguous. The CDR3 has 15 amino acids. Germline V CDR1 and CDR2: MNHNS, SASEGT. The V gene lost 5 bases and the J gene lost 1 base, with 14 bases spanning the gap.

This chain links TRBV5-1 with TRBJ2-6, with D maybe TRBD1 (6 bases). The germline V gene encodes CDR1 SGHRS and CDR2 YFSETQ. This CDR3 spans 15 amino acids. Trimming shortened V by 4 bases and J by 1 base, and 9 bases separated the two germline ends. The CDR3 sequence: CASSITGSGANVLTF. The CDR3 coding sequence is TGCGCCAGCAGCATCACAGGGTCTGGGGCCAACGTCCTGACTTTC. Supplemented by reference TRBV5-1 and TRBJ2-6, the full variable domain reads KAGVTQTPRYLIKTRGQQVTLSCSPISGHRSVSWYQQTPGQGLQFLFEYFSETQRNKGNFPGRFSGRQFSNSRSEMNVSTLELGDSALYLCASSITGSGANVLTFGAGSRLTVL.

The rearrangement joins TRBV3-1 (or the pseudogene TRBV3-2) to TRBJ1-2; tentatively, D is TRBD1 (6 bases). The ends were cut back, 3 bases at V and 6 bases at J, with 11 bases in the middle. CDR3 length equals 13 residues. CDR1 and CDR2 from the germline V gene are LGHDT and YNNKEL (reference sequence). CDR3 residues: CASSHERGNGYTF. The DNA for the CDR3 is TGTGCCAGCAGCCATGAAAGGGGGAATGGCTACACCTTC.

The chain recombines TRBV15 with TRBJ2-7, with TRBD2 matching 13 bases. Trimming took 5 bases from V and 4 from J; bases not matched to a gene: 2. From germline, CDR1 is LNHNV and CDR2 YYDKDF (reference sequence). The CDR3 runs to 14 residues. CDR3 region: CATSRTSGGYEQYF. CDR3 coding DNA: TGTGCCACCAGCCGGACTAGCGGGGGTTACGAGCAGTACTTC.

J is TRBJ2-3 and V is TRBV6-4, with D possibly being TRBD2 (6 bases). Germline CDR1 MRHNA, CDR2 SNTAGT. This CDR3 is 12 amino acids long. The V gene lost 4 bases and the J gene lost 10 bases, with 12 bases spanning the gap. CDR3 DNA sequence: TGTGCCAGCAGTGCCCAGGGAGGTCCGCAGTATTTT. Translated, it gives CASSAQGGPQYF.

The rearrangement uses TRBV5-4 and TRBJ2-5, with D uncertain. V lost 1 base and J lost 5, with 9 bases in between. This CDR3 is built from 13 residues. The germline V gene has CDR1 SGHNT and CDR2 YYREEE (reference sequence). CDR3 region: CASSLWSGETQYF. CDR3 bases: TGTGCCAGCAGCTTGTGGTCCGGGGAGACCCAGTACTTC. The full variable domain, with the rest looked up from reference TRBV5-4 and TRBJ2-5, is ETGVTQSPTHLIKTRGQQVTLRCSSQSGHNTVSWYQQALGQGPQFIFQYYREEENGRGNFPPRFSGLQFPNYSSELNVNALELDDSALYLCASSLWSGETQYFGPGTRLLVL.

The chain combines TRBV1 with TRBJ1-4; TRBD1, the D gene given by the table, was not confirmed from the DNA. TRBV1 is reported as a pseudogene. CDR3 size: 13 residues. CDR3 amino acids: CTSSQDRVEKLFF. CDR3 coding DNA: TGCACCAGCAGCCAGGACAGGGTTGAAAAACTGTTTTTT.

This clone was seen only once. DNA of the CDR3: TGTGCCAGTAGTATAGTTGGGACAGGTTATCAGCCCCAGCATTTT. The encoded protein is CASSIVGTGYQPQHF. The rearrangement uses TRBV19 and TRBJ1-5; TRBD1 matches 8 bases. CDR1 is LNHDA and CDR2 is SQIVND in the germline V gene (reference sequence). After removal of 1 base from V and 5 bases from J, the junction contained 4 bases not matched to a gene. CDR3 length equals 15 residues.

The chain is built from TRBV6-1 and TRBJ2-1; 9 bases line up with TRBD1. The V gene's germline CDR1 is MNHNS and CDR2 SASEGT. With V trimmed by 4 bases and J by 5 bases, 9 bases remained unmatched. The CDR3 runs to 16 residues. CDR3 sequence (DNA): TGTGCCAGCAGTGGAAATCCGGGACAGGGACACAATGAGCAGTTCTTC. Protein sequence: CASSGNPGQGHNEQFF.

The chain employs TRBV9 and TRBJ2-2; no clear D. Trimming took 1 base from V and 4 from J, leaving 8 bases between them. The CDR3 is made up of 14 amino acids. The germline V gene encodes CDR1 SGDLS and CDR2 YYNGEE. The DNA for the CDR3 is TGTGCCAGCAGCGTAATAGAGAGCACCGGGGAGCTGTTTTTT. It codes for CASSVIESTGELFF.

The chain couples TRBV7-2 to TRBJ1-5; possible D gene TRBD1, 6 bases. CDR1 and CDR2 from the germline V gene are SGHTA and FQGNSA. With 5 bases removed from V and 2 bases from J, the gap between germline ends came to 13 bases. The CDR3 totals 15 residues. In DNA form, the CDR3 reads TGTGCCAGCAGCCTCGAGGGGGTCGGCAATCAGCCCCAGCATTTT. Translation: CASSLEGVGNQPQHF.

This chain links TRBV5-4 with TRBJ2-4; TRBD2 matches at 9 bases. The CDR3 sequence is 16 residues long. With V trimmed by 4 bases and J by 4 bases, 9 bases remained unmatched. The germline V gene has CDR1 SGHNT and CDR2 YYREEE (reference sequence). CDR3 region: CASSAGTSQSKNIQYF. CDR3 nucleotides: TGTGCCAGCAGCGCCGGGACTAGCCAGTCTAAAAACATTCAGTACTTC.

The J gene is TRBJ2-5, the V gene TRBV7-8, with TRBD1 as a possible D gene (5 bases). CDR3 length: 14 amino acids. Germline loops: CDR1 SGHVS, CDR2 FQNEAQ. V was shortened by 6 bases and J by 4 bases, with 15 bases between the two germline ends. The CDR3 region is CASRWTRARETQYF. Here the CDR3 DNA reads TGTGCCAGCAGATGGACAAGGGCACGAGAGACCCAGTACTTC.

The rearrangement uses TRBV13 and TRBJ1-1; tentative D call: TRBD1 (5 bases). Germline V gene lookup returns CDR1 PRHDT and CDR2 FYEKMQ (reference sequence). Trimming shortened V by 2 bases and J by 4 bases, and 14 bases separated the two germline ends. The CDR3 has 15 residues. CDR3 bases: TGTGCCAGCAGCTTAAGGGCTGGGGGGAGCACTGAAGCTTTCTTT. Encoded protein: CASSLRAGGSTEAFF.

The chain combines TRBV4-1 with TRBJ2-7; D might be TRBD2 (6 bases). V was shortened by 4 bases and J by 4 bases, with 14 bases between the two germline ends. CDR3 length equals 14 residues. Germline V lookup: CDR1 MGHRA, CDR2 YSYEKL. The CDR3 region has the DNA TGCGCCAGCAGCCGGGCCCCGGGGGAGTACGAGCAGTACTTC. This translates into CASSRAPGEYEQYF.

The chain is built from TRBV6-1 and TRBJ1-2, with D tentatively TRBD1 (5 bases). Germline V gives CDR1 MNHNS, CDR2 SASEGT. Trimming removed 0 bases at V and 4 bases at J, with 9 bases between. CDR3 length: 14 amino acids. The CDR3 nucleotides read TGTGCCAGCAGTGAAGCGCAGGGAACCTATGGCTACACCTTC. Residues: CASSEAQGTYGYTF.

The rearrangement joins TRBV7-8 to TRBJ2-3; 7 positions agree with TRBD1. The CDR3 is made up of 15 amino acids. J gave up 1 base and V 4 bases, and 5 bases lay outside the gene matches. Germline assignment: CDR1 SGHVS and CDR2 FQNEAQ. The CDR3 DNA reads TGTGCCAGCAGCTCCTACAGGGGACGCACAGATACGCAGTATTTT. It encodes CASSSYRGRTDTQYF.

The rearrangement uses TRBV3-1 (or the pseudogene TRBV3-2) and TRBJ2-2; 8 positions match TRBD2. V trimming: 1 base; J trimming: 6 bases; junction bases outside the gene matches: 7. This CDR3 comprises 16 residues. CDR1 and CDR2 from the germline V gene are LGHDT and YNNKEL (reference sequence). Here the CDR3 reads CASSQAHGGGPGELFF. CDR3 DNA: TGTGCCAGCAGCCAAGCTCACGGGGGGGGTCCCGGGGAGCTGTTTTTT.